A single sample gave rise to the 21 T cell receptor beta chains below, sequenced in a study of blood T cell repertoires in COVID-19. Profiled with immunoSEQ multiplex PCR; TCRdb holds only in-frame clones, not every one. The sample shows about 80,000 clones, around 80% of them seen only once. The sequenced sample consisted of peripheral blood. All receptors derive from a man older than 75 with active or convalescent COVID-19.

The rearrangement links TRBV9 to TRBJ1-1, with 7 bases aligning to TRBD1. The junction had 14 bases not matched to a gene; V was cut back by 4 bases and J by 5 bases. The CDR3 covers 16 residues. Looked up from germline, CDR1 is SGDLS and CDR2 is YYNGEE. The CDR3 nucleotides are TGTGCCAGCAGCTCCCCCATTATAGGGGGCGTAACTGAAGCTTTCTTT. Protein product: CASSSPIIGGVTEAFF.

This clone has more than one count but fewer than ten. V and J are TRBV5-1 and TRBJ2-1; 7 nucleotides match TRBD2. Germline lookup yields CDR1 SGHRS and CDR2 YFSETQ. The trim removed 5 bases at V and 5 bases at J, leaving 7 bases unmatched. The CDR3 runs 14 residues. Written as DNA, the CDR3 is TGCGCCAGCAGTCGCGCGAGCGGGAACAATGAGCAGTTCTTC. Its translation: CASSRASGNNEQFF.

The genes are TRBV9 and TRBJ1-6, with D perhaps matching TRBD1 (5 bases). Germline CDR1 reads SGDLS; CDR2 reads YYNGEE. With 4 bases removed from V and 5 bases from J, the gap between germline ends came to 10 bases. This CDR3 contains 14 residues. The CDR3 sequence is CASSQGGDNSPLHF. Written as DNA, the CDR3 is TGTGCCAGCAGCCAGGGAGGGGATAATTCACCCCTCCACTTT.

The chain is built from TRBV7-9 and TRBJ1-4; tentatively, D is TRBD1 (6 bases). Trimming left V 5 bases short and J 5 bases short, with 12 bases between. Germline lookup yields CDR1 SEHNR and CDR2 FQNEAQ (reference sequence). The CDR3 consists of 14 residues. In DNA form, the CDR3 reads TGTGCCAGCAGCCCAAGACAGGACAATGAAAAACTGTTTTTT. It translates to CASSPRQDNEKLFF.

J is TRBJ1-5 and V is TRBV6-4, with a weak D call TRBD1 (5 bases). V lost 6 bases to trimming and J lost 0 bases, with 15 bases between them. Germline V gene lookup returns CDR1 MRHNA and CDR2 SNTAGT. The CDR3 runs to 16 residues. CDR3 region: CASRHSEGDSNQPQHF. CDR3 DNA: TGTGCCAGCAGACACTCAGAAGGGGATAGCAATCAGCCCCAGCATTTT.

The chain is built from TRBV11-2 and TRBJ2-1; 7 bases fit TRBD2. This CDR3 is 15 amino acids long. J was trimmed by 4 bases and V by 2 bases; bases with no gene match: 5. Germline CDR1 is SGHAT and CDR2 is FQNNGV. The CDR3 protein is CASSLRSGEYNEQFF. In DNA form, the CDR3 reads TGTGCCAGCAGCTTACGGAGCGGGGAGTACAATGAGCAGTTCTTC.

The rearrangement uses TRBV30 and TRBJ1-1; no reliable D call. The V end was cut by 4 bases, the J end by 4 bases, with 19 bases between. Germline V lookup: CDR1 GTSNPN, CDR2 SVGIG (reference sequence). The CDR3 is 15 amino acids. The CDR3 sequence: CAWTEEPRVGTEAFF. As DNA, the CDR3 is TGTGCCTGGACCGAGGAGCCCCGGGTGGGCACTGAAGCTTTCTTT.

The DNA for the CDR3 is TGTGCCAGCCGCGCCCAACCGGGACAGTTATTCTATGGCTACACCTTC. It codes for CASRAQPGQLFYGYTF. This rearrangement joins TRBV2 to TRBJ1-2; 7 nucleotides align to TRBD1. The CDR3 is made up of 16 amino acids. V shed 8 bases, J shed 4 bases, and the junction held 16 bases outside the gene matches. Germline CDR1 is SNHLY and CDR2 is FYNNEI.

The DNA for the CDR3 is TGTGCCAGCAGCCAATATTACAATGAGCAGTTCTTC. It is translated as CASSQYYNEQFF. J is TRBJ2-1 and V is TRBV4-2, with D unresolved. Between the trimmed V and J ends, which lost 2 bases and 4 bases, there was a span of 3 bases. The germline V gene encodes CDR1 LGHNA and CDR2 YNFKEQ. The CDR3 has 12 amino acids.

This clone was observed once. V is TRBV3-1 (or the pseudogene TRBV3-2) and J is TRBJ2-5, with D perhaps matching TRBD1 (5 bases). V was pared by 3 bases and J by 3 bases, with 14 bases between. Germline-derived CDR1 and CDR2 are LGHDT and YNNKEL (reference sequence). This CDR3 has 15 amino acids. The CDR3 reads CASSQTRVSKETQYF. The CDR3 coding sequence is TGTGCCAGCAGCCAGACCAGGGTATCCAAAGAGACCCAGTACTTC.

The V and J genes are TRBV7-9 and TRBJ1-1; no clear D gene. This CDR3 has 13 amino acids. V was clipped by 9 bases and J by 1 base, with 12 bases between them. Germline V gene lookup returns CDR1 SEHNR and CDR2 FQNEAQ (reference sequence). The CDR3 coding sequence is TGTGCCAGTGACTCGCTTTCGAACACTGAAGCTTTCTTT. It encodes CASDSLSNTEAFF.

The CDR3 region has the DNA TGTGCCAGCAGTGACGGGGGCTTGGGAGATACGCAGTATTTT. Its translation: CASSDGGLGDTQYF. The rearrangement uses TRBV6-4 and TRBJ2-3; D possibly corresponds to TRBD1 (6 bases). The CDR3 loop spans 14 amino acids. The germline gives CDR1 MRHNA, CDR2 SNTAGT. V was cut by 2 bases and J by 5 bases, with 11 bases left in between.

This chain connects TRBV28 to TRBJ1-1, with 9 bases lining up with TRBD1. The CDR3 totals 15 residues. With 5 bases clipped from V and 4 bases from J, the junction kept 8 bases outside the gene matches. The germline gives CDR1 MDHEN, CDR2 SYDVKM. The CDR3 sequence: CASSGGYRGPTEAFF. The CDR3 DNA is TGTGCCAGCAGTGGAGGGTACAGGGGGCCCACTGAAGCTTTCTTT.

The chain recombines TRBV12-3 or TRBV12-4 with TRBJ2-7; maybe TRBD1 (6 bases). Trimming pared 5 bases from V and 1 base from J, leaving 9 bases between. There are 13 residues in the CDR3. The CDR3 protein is CASSRGGSYEQYF. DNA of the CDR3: TGTGCCAGCAGTCGAGGGGGTTCCTACGAGCAGTACTTC.

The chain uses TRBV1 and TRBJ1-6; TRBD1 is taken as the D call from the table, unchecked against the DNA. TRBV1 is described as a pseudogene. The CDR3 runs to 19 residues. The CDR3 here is CTSSQVYRVLWENNSPLHF. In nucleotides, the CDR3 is TGCACCAGCAGCCAAGTCTACAGGGTTTTATGGGAAAATAATTCACCCCTCCACTTT.

DNA of the CDR3: TGTGCCAGCAGCTTATCTCGCGACAACGGGAGAGGCTATGGCTACACCTTC. It encodes CASSLSRDNGRGYGYTF. V gene TRBV7-2 combines with J gene TRBJ1-2; unclear D gene. The germline V and J ends were trimmed by 2 bases and 4 bases, with 20 bases remaining between them. CDR1 is SGHTA, CDR2 FQGNSA, per germline. The CDR3 runs 17 residues. Complete variable domain (other parts from reference TRBV7-2 and TRBJ1-2): GAGVSQSPSNKVTEKGKDVELRCDPISGHTALYWYRQSLGQGLEFLIYFQGNSAPDKSGLPSDRFSAERTGGSVSTLTIQRTQQEDSAVYLCASSLSRDNGRGYGYTFGSGTRLTVV.

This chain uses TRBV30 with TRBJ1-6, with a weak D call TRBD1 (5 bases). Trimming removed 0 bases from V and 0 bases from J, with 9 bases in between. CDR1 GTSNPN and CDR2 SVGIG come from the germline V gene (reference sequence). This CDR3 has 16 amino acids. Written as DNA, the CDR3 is TGTGCCTGGAGTGTGGGGGGAAGCTCCTATAATTCACCCCTCCACTTT. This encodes CAWSVGGSSYNSPLHF.

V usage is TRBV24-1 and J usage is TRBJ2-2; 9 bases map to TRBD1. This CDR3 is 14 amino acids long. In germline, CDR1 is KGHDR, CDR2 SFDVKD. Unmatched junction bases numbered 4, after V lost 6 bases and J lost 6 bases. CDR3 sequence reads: CATSPTGGSGELFF. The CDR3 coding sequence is TGTGCCACCAGTCCGACAGGGGGATCCGGGGAGCTGTTTTTT.

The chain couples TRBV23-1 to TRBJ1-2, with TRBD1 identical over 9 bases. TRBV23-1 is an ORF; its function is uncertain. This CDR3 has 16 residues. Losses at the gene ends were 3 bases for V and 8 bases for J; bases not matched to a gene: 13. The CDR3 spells CASSQRPGDRAAGYTF. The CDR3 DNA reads TGCGCCAGCAGTCAGCGGCCCGGGGACAGGGCGGCAGGCTACACCTTC.

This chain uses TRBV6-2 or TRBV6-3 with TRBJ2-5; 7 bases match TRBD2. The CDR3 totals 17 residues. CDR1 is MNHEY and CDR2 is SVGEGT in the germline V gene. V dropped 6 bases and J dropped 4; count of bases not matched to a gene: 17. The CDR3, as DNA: TGTGCCAGCAGCCGACTAGCAGAACCTTACCTGCGAGAGACCCAGTACTTC. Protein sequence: CASSRLAEPYLRETQYF.

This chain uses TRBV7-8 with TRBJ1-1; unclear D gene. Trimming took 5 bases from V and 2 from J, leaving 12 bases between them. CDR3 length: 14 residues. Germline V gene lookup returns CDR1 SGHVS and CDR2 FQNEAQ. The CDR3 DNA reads TGTGCCAGCAGCCCCACACGAGGAAACACTGAAGCTTTCTTT. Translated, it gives CASSPTRGNTEAFF.